A selection of T cell receptor beta chains follows, all from one sample in a study of OX40 agonist ivuxolimab in advanced cancers. The table came from immunoSEQ multiplex PCR; TCRdb's copy has only in-frame clones and leaves some out. The profile shows around 25,000 clones, approximately 89% of them singletons. The sample here was CD4+ or CD8+ T cells sorted from blood, taken in a trial of the OX40 agonist ivuxolimab. All receptors come from an adult with an advanced solid tumor such as melanoma, head and neck, liver or kidney cancer. Both conserved end residues are part of each CDR3. Each record gives: J gene, V gene, D gene, clone size, CDR3 protein, CDR3 DNA. The D gene is left open where the match is weak. Clone size is not always given. Where it is, it says once, few, many or a class for expanded clones.

TRBJ1-2 | TRBV6-1 | - | - | CASSEAGGNYGYTF | TGTGCCAGCAGTGAAGCGGGAGGGAACTATGGCTACACCTTC
TRBJ2-7 | TRBV18 | - | - | CASSPPGMPYEQYF | TGTGCCAGCTCACCCCCGGGGATGCCCTACGAGCAGTACTTC
TRBJ1-2 | TRBV5-5 | - | - | CASSLASGTSYGYTF | TGTGCCAGCAGCTTGGCCTCCGGGACTTCCTATGGCTACACCTTC
TRBJ2-1 | TRBV30 | - | - | CAWRRVAGEQFF | TGTGCCTGGAGACGTGTGGCGGGTGAGCAGTTCTTC
TRBJ2-1 | TRBV10-3 | TRBD1 | - | CAISTGGESYNEQFF | TGTGCCATCAGTACAGGGGGCGAAAGCTACAATGAGCAGTTCTTC
TRBJ2-1 | TRBV7-2 | TRBD2 | - | CASSPTNLGLANGEQFF | TGTGCCAGCAGCCCGACTAACCTGGGACTAGCCAACGGTGAGCAGTTCTTC
TRBJ2-5 | TRBV2 | TRBD1 | - | CASAEDRDWETQYF | TGTGCCAGCGCTGAGGACAGGGATTGGGAGACCCAGTACTTC
TRBJ1-2 | TRBV6-4 | - | - | CASSDPRRTRTRIIPANYGYTF | TGTGCCAGCAGTGACCCGAGACGAACACGGACACGGATTATACCTGCTAACTATGGCTACACCTTC
TRBJ1-1 | TRBV7-2 | - | - | CASSLGSQKGTEAFF | TGTGCCAGCAGCTTAGGGTCACAGAAGGGCACTGAAGCTTTCTTT
TRBJ1-1 | TRBV13 | - | - | CASSPVGTEAFF | TGTGCCAGCAGCCCCGTAGGCACTGAAGCTTTCTTT
TRBJ2-2 | TRBV7-6 | TRBD2 | - | CASSSILAGGPRTGELFF | TGTGCCAGCAGCTCGATACTAGCGGGAGGGCCGAGGACCGGGGAGCTGTTTTTT
TRBJ1-4 | TRBV29-1 | TRBD1 | - | CSVVDRGYEKLFF | TGCAGCGTCGTGGACAGGGGATACGAAAAACTGTTTTTT
TRBJ2-5 | TRBV2 | - | - | CASSENQETQYF | TGTGCCAGCAGTGAAAACCAGGAGACCCAGTACTTC
TRBJ2-3 | TRBV7-9 | - | - | CASSLHLQDADTQYF | TGTGCCAGCAGCCTTCATCTACAGGATGCAGATACGCAGTATTTT
TRBJ2-7 | TRBV7-2 | TRBD1 | - | CASSSLGQGSNEQYF | TGTGCCAGCAGCTCACTGGGACAGGGGTCCAACGAGCAGTACTTC
TRBJ2-1 | TRBV5-1 | - | - | CASASQQRNHNEQFF | TGCGCCAGCGCCTCTCAGCAGAGGAACCACAATGAGCAGTTCTTC
TRBJ1-5 | TRBV7-9 | - | few | CASSLGSGGNNQPQHF | TGTGCCAGCAGCTTAGGATCCGGGGGGAATAATCAGCCCCAGCATTTT
TRBJ2-4 | TRBV27 | - | - | CASSPSWSDLYIQYF | TGTGCCAGCAGCCCCTCGTGGTCAGATTTGTACATTCAGTACTTC
TRBJ1-1 | TRBV5-5 | - | - | CASSPRGAWDNTEAFF | TGTGCCAGCAGCCCAAGAGGGGCCTGGGATAACACTGAAGCTTTCTTT
TRBJ2-3 | TRBV5-1 | TRBD2 | few | CASMRGGSTDTQYF | TGCGCCAGCATGCGGGGGGGCAGCACAGATACGCAGTATTTT
TRBJ2-1 | TRBV29-1 | - | - | CSYQRILSNEQFF | TGCAGCTACCAGCGTATACTGAGCAATGAGCAGTTCTTC
TRBJ1-2 | TRBV5-4 | TRBD1 | - | CASSLAGGHYGYTF | TGTGCCAGCAGCTTGGCAGGGGGACACTATGGCTACACCTTC